The text below deals with one T cell receptor (beta chain). This sample is drawn from a study of blood T cell repertoires in COVID-19. Assignment of participants to cohorts was predicated upon participant-reported clinical history. Cohort 3 donors counted as recovered after two negative PCRs, clearance, or resolved symptoms. Measured with immunoSEQ multiplex PCR; TCRdb has only the in-frame clones, and not every one. The data contain hundreds of thousands of clones, about 90% of them singletons. The clonotype was recovered from a woman between 25 and 40 years old who had recovered from COVID-19. Sequenced input: PBMCs or T cells enriched from blood (not recorded which).

Here the CDR3 reads CASSTNPGQGVYEQYF. Written as DNA, the CDR3 is TGTGCCAGCAGTACGAACCCGGGACAGGGGGTCTACGAGCAGTACTTC. The chain joins TRBV28 to TRBJ2-7, with 11 bases that match TRBD1. V shed 5 bases and J 3 bases; nucleotides not matched to a gene: 9. CDR3 length: 16 amino acids. Germline values: CDR1 MDHEN, CDR2 SYDVKM. Using reference TRBV28 and TRBJ2-7 for the parts outside the CDR3, the full variable domain is DVKVTQSSRYLVKRTGEKVFLECVQDMDHENMFWYRQDPGLGLRLIYFSYDVKMKEKGDIPEGYSVSREKKERFSLILESASTNQTSMYLCASSTNPGQGVYEQYFGPGTRLTVT.